These 15 T cell receptor beta chains were all obtained from the same sample, sequenced in a study of cytomegalovirus exposure and HLA in healthy donors. A multiplex PCR was run with 60 Vbeta primers and 13 Jbeta primers. This table comes from immunoSEQ multiplex PCR, and its TCRdb copy is limited to in-frame clones, with some not included. The top ten clones hold roughly 5% of a sample with around 120,000 clones, roughly 77% of them seen once. Sequencing was carried out using PBMCs. The receptor source for this set is a man over 45 in good health and CMV-seropositive.

The chain has TRBV29-1 and TRBJ2-3, with 7 bases identical to TRBD2. The CDR3 is made up of 15 amino acids. Germline V gene sequence: CDR1 SQVTM, CDR2 ANQGSEA. Losses at the gene ends were 4 bases for V and 0 bases for J; bases not matched to a gene: 7. The CDR3 is CSVALARGSTDTQYF. The CDR3 DNA is TGCAGCGTTGCCCTCGCGCGGGGGAGCACAGATACGCAGTATTTT.

V and J are TRBV10-1 and TRBJ2-1; 7 bases map to TRBD2. J lost 2 bases, V lost 3 bases, and 7 bases had no gene match. CDR3 length equals 16 residues. Germline V gene lookup returns CDR1 WNHNN and CDR2 SYGVQD (reference sequence). Here the CDR3 reads CASSDRLAVTYNEQFF. The CDR3, as DNA: TGCGCCAGCAGTGACCGGCTAGCGGTAACCTACAATGAGCAGTTCTTC.

The chain joins TRBV27 to TRBJ1-2, with D perhaps matching TRBD1 (6 bases). Germline assignment: CDR1 MNHEY and CDR2 SMNVEV (reference sequence). V was clipped by 5 bases and J by 2 bases, with 15 bases between them. This CDR3 spans 15 amino acids. CDR3 amino acids: CASSGGGAQNYGYTF. In nucleotides, the CDR3 is TGTGCCAGCAGTGGCGGGGGGGCACAGAACTATGGCTACACCTTC.

The chain couples TRBV5-1 to TRBJ2-1, with 7 bases fitting TRBD1. Germline V gene sequence: CDR1 SGHRS, CDR2 YFSETQ. The CDR3 runs to 15 residues. Trimming took 0 bases from V and 5 from J; bases not matched to a gene: 5. CDR3 in amino acids: CASSLVQGNNNEQFF. CDR3 nucleotide sequence: TGCGCCAGCAGCTTGGTACAGGGGAACAACAATGAGCAGTTCTTC.

This clone has more than one count but fewer than ten. The V call is TRBV7-2, the J call TRBJ2-1; D gene ambiguous. This CDR3 contains 13 residues. The germline V gene encodes CDR1 SGHTA and CDR2 FQGNSA. V dropped 5 bases and J dropped 6 bases, with 11 bases sitting between them. The CDR3 here is CASSQALSNEQFF. Written as DNA, the CDR3 is TGTGCCAGCAGCCAGGCCCTGAGCAATGAGCAGTTCTTC.

The chain recombines TRBV19 with TRBJ1-3; D gene unclear. Looked up from germline, CDR1 is LNHDA and CDR2 is SQIVND (reference sequence). The CDR3 extends over 14 amino acids. Trimming pared 6 bases from V and 2 bases from J, leaving 11 bases between. The CDR3 is CASSFQAPGNTIYF. CDR3 sequence (DNA): TGTGCCAGTAGCTTCCAGGCACCTGGAAACACCATATATTTT.

The chain joins TRBV7-2 to TRBJ2-7; TRBD2 aligns across 8 bases. The CDR3 is 15 amino acids. CDR1 SGHTA and CDR2 FQGNSA come from the germline V gene. Trimming at V came to 4 bases and at J to 2 bases, leaving 7 bases not matched to a gene. The CDR3 loop reads CASSSLGGGTYEQYF. The CDR3 coding sequence is TGTGCCAGCAGCTCCCTTGGCGGGGGGACCTACGAGCAGTACTTC.

This CDR3 is CASSPAAGLAGAEQYF. The CDR3 nucleotides are TGTGCCAGCTCACCTGCTGCCGGGCTAGCGGGGGCCGAGCAGTACTTC. The chain couples TRBV18 to TRBJ2-7; 10 bases are shared with TRBD2. The germline V gene encodes CDR1 KGHSH and CDR2 LQKENI. Losses at the gene ends were 3 bases for V and 6 bases for J; bases not matched to a gene: 11. This CDR3 contains 16 residues.

About this clone itself: Other DNA sequences of this sample code for an identical CDR3. The rearrangement joins TRBV29-1 to TRBJ2-1; the match to TRBD1 covers 10 bases. Trimming cost V 6 bases and J 6 bases; bases outside gene matches: 8. Germline V gene sequence: CDR1 SQVTM, CDR2 ANQGSEA. The CDR3 totals 14 residues. CDR3 coding DNA: TGCAGCGTGGCGTACGGGACAGGGGTCAATGAGCAGTTCTTC. Translation: CSVAYGTGVNEQFF.

This clone was seen only a few times. The chain employs TRBV30 and TRBJ1-4; 10 nucleotides agree with TRBD1. After removal of 2 bases from V and 0 bases from J, the junction contained 3 bases not matched to a gene. This CDR3 region has 16 residues. Germline-derived CDR1 and CDR2 are GTSNPN and SVGIG (reference sequence). CDR3 DNA: TGTGCCTGGAGTCTAGGACAGGGGGCAACTAATGAAAAACTGTTTTTT. It specifies CAWSLGQGATNEKLFF.

The chain recombines TRBV30 with TRBJ1-2; 11 positions match TRBD1. Per the germline V gene, CDR1 is GTSNPN and CDR2 is SVGIG (reference sequence). Unmatched junction bases numbered 12, after V lost 2 bases and J lost 4 bases. CDR3 length: 17 amino acids. This CDR3 reads CAWSRRDRGADSYGYTF. The CDR3 region has the DNA TGTGCCTGGAGTCGCCGGGACAGGGGGGCAGACTCCTATGGCTACACCTTC.

The chain has TRBV6-5 and TRBJ2-2; 9 bases are shared with TRBD2. This CDR3 is 15 amino acids long. Germline V gene lookup returns CDR1 MNHEY and CDR2 SVGAGI. The junction had 11 bases not matched to a gene; V was cut back by 10 bases and J by 5 bases. CDR3 sequence (DNA): TGTGCCACAACCAACCAGGGACTAGCAACCGGGGAGCTGTTTTTT. Translating gives CATTNQGLATGELFF.

The rearrangement links TRBV4-2 to TRBJ1-1; unclear D gene. CDR1 and CDR2 from the germline V gene are LGHNA and YNFKEQ. The CDR3 spans 14 residues. Deletions cut 2 bases from V and 1 base from J, with 8 bases between. The CDR3 DNA follows: TGTGCCAGCAGCCAATCCAACAGGAACACTGAAGCTTTCTTT. Residues: CASSQSNRNTEAFF.

The CDR3 loop reads CASSRGPQRESPLHF. As DNA, the CDR3 is TGTGCCAGCAGTCGAGGGCCCCAAAGAGAGTCACCCCTCCACTTT. The chain is built from TRBV6-5 and TRBJ1-6; D unclear. Germline CDR1 reads MNHEY; CDR2 reads SVGAGI. V was cut by 5 bases and J by 10 bases, with 18 bases left in between. This CDR3 is 15 amino acids long.

The V gene is TRBV11-2, the J gene TRBJ2-2, with D possibly being TRBD2 (6 bases). There are 16 residues in the CDR3. Germline V gene lookup returns CDR1 SGHAT and CDR2 FQNNGV. The V and J ends lost 7 bases and 6 bases respectively, with 21 bases between them. The CDR3 loop reads CASKVFGGEIAGELFF. CDR3 sequence (DNA): TGTGCCAGCAAAGTGTTCGGGGGAGAAATCGCCGGGGAGCTGTTTTTT.